The next 29 T cell receptor beta chains were all read from a single sample in a study of immune cell composition in non-small cell lung cancer. Assay used: immunoSEQ multiplex PCR; TCRdb lists only in-frame clones, some missing. Of approximately 4,800 clones listed, over 65% were seen once; the top ten hold around 10%. Sequenced sample: lung tumor tissue. These receptor sequences come from a human donor with non-small cell lung cancer.

The chain is built from TRBV6-1 and TRBJ1-1; the D is unclear. Looked up from germline, CDR1 is MNHNS and CDR2 is SASEGT. The CDR3 is made up of 12 amino acids. The V gene lost 9 bases and the J gene lost 0 bases, with 8 bases spanning the gap. The DNA for the CDR3 is TGTGCCAGTTCCTACGTGAACACTGAAGCTTTCTTT. It specifies CASSYVNTEAFF.

This sequence joins TRBV7-2 and TRBJ2-3, with D tentatively TRBD2 (5 bases). The CDR3 is made up of 16 amino acids. Trimming removed 5 bases at V and 0 bases at J, with 15 bases between. The germline V gene encodes CDR1 SGHTA and CDR2 FQGNSA. The DNA of the CDR3 is TGTGCCAGCAGCCCCTCGAGAGCGGCTAGCACAGATACGCAGTATTTT. Amino acid sequence: CASSPSRAASTDTQYF.

CDR3 DNA: TGTGCCAGCAGCCAAGATAGGAGGGTCAGTCAAGAGACCCAGTACTTC. Translating it yields CASSQDRRVSQETQYF. V gene TRBV4-2 combines with J gene TRBJ2-5; tentatively, D is TRBD2 (6 bases). The V end was cut by 0 bases, the J end by 2 bases, with 13 bases between. The CDR3 totals 16 residues. Germline V lookup: CDR1 LGHNA, CDR2 YNFKEQ.

The V and J genes are TRBV11-2 and TRBJ2-3, with 10 positions matching TRBD2. The V gene end was trimmed by 1 base and the J gene end by 2 bases; junction bases not matched to a gene: 9. The CDR3 loop spans 18 amino acids. From germline, CDR1 is SGHAT and CDR2 FQNNGV. CDR3 region: CASSLVNPSGRATDTQYF. The CDR3 bases are TGTGCCAGCAGCTTAGTCAACCCCAGCGGGAGGGCCACAGATACGCAGTATTTT. The variable domain in full, completed from reference TRBV11-2 and TRBJ2-3, reads EAGVAQSPRYKIIEKRQSVAFWCNPISGHATLYWYQQILGQGPKLLIQFQNNGVVDDSQLPKDRFSAERLKGVDSTLKIQPAKLEDSAVYLCASSLVNPSGRATDTQYFGPGTRLTVL.

This clone was counted only a few times. V and J are TRBV2 and TRBJ1-4; D not resolved. The ends were cut back, 2 bases at V and 7 bases at J, with 5 bases in the middle. The CDR3 is made up of 12 amino acids. The germline gives CDR1 SNHLY, CDR2 FYNNEI. The CDR3 region has the DNA TGTGCCAGCAGTGAACGGGGTGAAAAACTGTTTTTT. Protein sequence: CASSERGEKLFF.

This chain joins TRBV13 and TRBJ2-3, with TRBD1 identical over 7 bases. Germline CDR1 reads PRHDT; CDR2 reads FYEKMQ (reference sequence). The CDR3 contains 15 residues. V was pared by 3 bases and J by 5 bases, with 8 bases of the junction left unmatched. The CDR3 protein is CASSFTGAHVDTQYF. DNA for the CDR3: TGTGCCAGCAGCTTTACAGGGGCACACGTAGATACGCAGTATTTT.

The genes are TRBV4-3 and TRBJ2-1; 13 bases align to TRBD2. The V gene's germline CDR1 is LGHNA and CDR2 YSLEER. This CDR3 comprises 14 residues. Trimming at V came to 8 bases and at J to 8 bases, leaving 6 bases not matched to a gene. DNA of the CDR3: TGCGCCAGCGGACTAGCGGGAGTATGGCATGAGCAGTTCTTC. Residues: CASGLAGVWHEQFF.

The chain employs TRBV5-1 and TRBJ1-2; D unresolved. The CDR3 extends over 15 amino acids. Trimming stripped 3 bases from V and 2 bases from J, with 14 bases between. CDR1 is SGHRS, CDR2 YFSETQ, per germline. This CDR3 is CASSYREGSNYGYTF. CDR3 sequence (DNA): TGCGCCAGCAGCTACCGAGAAGGGAGCAACTATGGCTACACCTTC.

The rearrangement uses TRBV6-6 and TRBJ2-1; 9 nucleotides agree with TRBD2. CDR1 is MNHNY and CDR2 is SVGAGI in the germline V gene (reference sequence). The CDR3 covers 14 residues. J gave up 4 bases and V 2 bases, and 0 bases lay outside the gene matches. CDR3 in amino acids: CASSYSGGYNEQFF. The CDR3, as DNA: TGTGCCAGCAGTTACAGCGGGGGGTACAATGAGCAGTTCTTC.

The chain combines TRBV21-1 with TRBJ1-1. TRBV21-1 is a known pseudogene. CDR3 length equals 14 residues. CDR3 sequence reads: CASSLRPIRTEAFF. The DNA for the CDR3 is TGTGCCAGCAGCCTGCGCCCAATTCGCACTGAAGCTTTCTTT.

This sequence joins TRBV4-3 and TRBJ2-1, with a weak D call TRBD2 (6 bases). The CDR3 sequence is 16 residues long. The V gene lost 0 bases and the J gene lost 1 base, with 10 bases spanning the gap. Germline CDR1 reads LGHNA; CDR2 reads YSLEER. The CDR3 coding sequence is TGCGCCAGCAGCCAAGAATGGAGCGGGTCCTACAATGAGCAGTTCTTC. Translating gives CASSQEWSGSYNEQFF.

V is TRBV6-1 and J is TRBJ2-7; D is perhaps TRBD2 (6 bases). V shed 6 bases and J shed 7 bases, with 19 bases lying between them. Per the germline V gene, CDR1 is MNHNS and CDR2 is SASEGT. The CDR3 length is 14 residues. CDR3 nucleotides: TGTGCCAGCAGGGGGGGAGTCGGCGGGAAAGAGCAGTACTTC. This encodes CASRGGVGGKEQYF.

The chain recombines TRBV2 with TRBJ2-3; unclear D gene. This CDR3 has 11 amino acids. V was clipped by 7 bases and J by 7 bases, with 9 bases between them. Germline loops: CDR1 SNHLY, CDR2 FYNNEI. CDR3 residues: CASTLLNTQYF. The CDR3 DNA reads as TGTGCCAGCACCCTTTTAAATACGCAGTATTTT.

The rearrangement links TRBV18 to TRBJ2-1; unclear D gene. From germline, CDR1 is KGHSH and CDR2 LQKENI. This CDR3 comprises 11 residues. The V end lost 3 bases, the J end lost 10 bases, and 7 bases lay between the germline ends. The CDR3: CASSPLQEQFF. For the CDR3, the DNA is TGTGCCAGCTCACCCCTTCAGGAGCAGTTCTTC. Full variable domain (outside the CDR3, taken from reference TRBV18 and TRBJ2-1): NAGVMQNPRHLVRRRGQEARLRCSPMKGHSHVYWYRQLPEEGLKFMVYLQKENIIDESGMPKERFSAEFPKEGPSILRIQQVVRGDSAAYFCASSPLQEQFFGPGTRLTVL.

The gene calls are TRBV5-8 and TRBJ2-7, with TRBD2 matching 9 bases. In germline, CDR1 is SGHTS, CDR2 YDEGEE. The CDR3 is made up of 15 amino acids. J was trimmed by 3 bases and V by 0 bases; bases with no gene match: 4. The CDR3 nucleotides are TGTGCCAGCAGCTTGGAGCGGGGGGCTCTCTACGAGCAGTACTTC. Encoded protein: CASSLERGALYEQYF.

The chain uses TRBV9 and TRBJ2-1, with TRBD1 matching 8 bases. Germline V gene sequence: CDR1 SGDLS, CDR2 YYNGEE. This CDR3 has 16 residues. J was trimmed by 9 bases and V by 1 base; bases with no gene match: 12. CDR3 loop: CASSVTPQGQGAEQFF. The CDR3 DNA reads TGTGCCAGCAGCGTAACACCCCAGGGGCAGGGGGCTGAGCAGTTCTTC. Combining the CDR3 with reference TRBV9 and TRBJ2-1 gives the whole variable domain DSGVTQTPKHLITATGQRVTLRCSPRSGDLSVYWYQQSLDQGLQFLIQYYNGEERAKGNILERFSAQQFPDLHSELNLSSLELGDSALYFCASSVTPQGQGAEQFFGPGTRLTVL.

The gene calls are TRBV5-6 and TRBJ2-5; TRBD1 matches 9 bases. Trimming removed 2 bases from V and 3 bases from J; junction bases left unmatched: 5. The CDR3 runs to 15 residues. Germline loops: CDR1 SGHDT, CDR2 YYEEEE. The CDR3 DNA reads TGTGCCAGCAGCTTAGCCGGGACAGGGAAAGAGACCCAGTACTTC. Protein: CASSLAGTGKETQYF.

The chain joins TRBV7-2 to TRBJ2-1; 7 nucleotides align to TRBD1. There are 15 residues in the CDR3. Germline V gives CDR1 SGHTA, CDR2 FQGNSA. The V and J ends lost 0 bases and 8 bases, in that order; junction bases with no gene match: 7. The CDR3 DNA reads TGTGCCAGCAGCTTAGCGACGACAGGGCGGTATGAGCAGTTCTTC. It yields the protein CASSLATTGRYEQFF.

This chain links TRBV4-2 with TRBJ2-7, with 8 bases lining up with TRBD1. The ends lost 4 bases at V and 2 bases at J; junction bases unmatched: 7. From germline, CDR1 is LGHNA and CDR2 YNFKEQ. The CDR3 length is 15 residues. The CDR3 nucleotides read TGTGCCAGCAGCCGGGGACAGGCAGTAGCCTACGAGCAGTACTTC. Its protein is CASSRGQAVAYEQYF.

The CDR3 nucleotides are TGTGCCAGCAGTGAAAGGCGGGATAGCACAGATACGCAGTATTTT. Translation: CASSERRDSTDTQYF. The chain combines TRBV2 with TRBJ2-3, with D tentatively TRBD2 (6 bases). This CDR3 comprises 15 residues. Trimming removed 2 bases from V and 0 bases from J, with 9 bases in between. CDR1 is SNHLY, CDR2 FYNNEI, per germline.

This sequence joins TRBV4-3 and TRBJ1-5; 7 bases match TRBD1. After removal of 4 bases from V and 5 bases from J, the junction contained 2 bases not matched to a gene. The germline gives CDR1 LGHNA, CDR2 YSLEER. CDR3 length: 13 amino acids. CDR3 residues: CASSRDRDQPQHF. The CDR3 DNA sequence: TGCGCCAGCAGCCGTGACAGGGATCAGCCCCAGCATTTT.

The rearrangement links TRBV6-5 to TRBJ2-2; D gene ambiguous. The CDR3 covers 14 residues. V lost 7 bases and J lost 6, with 15 bases in between. Germline values: CDR1 MNHEY, CDR2 SVGAGI. The CDR3 DNA follows: TGTGCCAGCAACCCCCAGGTGGAATCCGGGGAGCTGTTTTTT. Translated: CASNPQVESGELFF.

This chain connects TRBV7-9 to TRBJ2-7; D ambiguous. Germline CDR1 and CDR2: SEHNR and FQNEAQ (reference sequence). This CDR3 contains 11 residues. Trimming took off 3 bases at V and 5 bases at J, with 5 bases between the two ends. As DNA, the CDR3 is TGTGCCAGCAGCTTGGCAAACGAGCAGTACTTC. Its protein is CASSLANEQYF.

The chain combines TRBV19 with TRBJ1-1, with D possibly TRBD1 on 5 matching bases. Trimming shortened V by 8 bases and J by 1 base, and 11 bases separated the two germline ends. CDR3 length: 13 amino acids. Looked up from germline, CDR1 is LNHDA and CDR2 is SQIVND (reference sequence). CDR3: CASRGKWNTEAFF. Here the CDR3 DNA reads TGTGCCAGTCGGGGGAAGTGGAACACTGAAGCTTTCTTT. The full variable domain, rest sourced from reference TRBV19 and TRBJ1-1, is DGGITQSPKYLFRKEGQNVTLSCEQNLNHDAMYWYRQDPGQGLRLIYYSQIVNDFQKGDIAEGYSVSREKKESFPLTVTSAQKNPTAFYLCASRGKWNTEAFFGQGTRLTVV.

The gene calls are TRBV5-4 and TRBJ2-7; 7 nucleotides line up with TRBD2. The CDR3 has 13 amino acids. Germline loops: CDR1 SGHNT, CDR2 YYREEE (reference sequence). Trimming at V came to 5 bases and at J to 6 bases, leaving 8 bases not matched to a gene. The CDR3 is CASRVGGKREQYF. The CDR3 nucleotides read TGTGCCAGCAGGGTGGGAGGGAAGCGCGAGCAGTACTTC.

This chain connects TRBV18 to TRBJ2-4, with TRBD2 identical over 11 bases. This CDR3 contains 16 residues. V lost 0 bases and J lost 8; bases outside the gene matches: 6. CDR1 is KGHSH, CDR2 LQKENI, per germline. The CDR3 spells CASSPPLAGGEDIQYF. CDR3 sequence (DNA): TGTGCCAGCTCACCACCGTTAGCGGGAGGGGAGGACATTCAGTACTTC.

This clone was observed a handful of times. The CDR3 sequence is CASSFTSGSVLEQYF. The CDR3 DNA is TGTGCCAGCAGCTTTACTAGCGGGAGTGTATTAGAGCAGTACTTC. The V gene is TRBV7-8, the J gene TRBJ2-7; 11 bases map to TRBD2. The junction had 8 bases not matched to a gene; V was cut back by 3 bases and J by 7 bases. The CDR3 has 15 amino acids. Germline CDR1 and CDR2: SGHVS and FQNEAQ.

This clone was recorded a few times. CDR3 nucleotides: TGTGCCACCGTTGACAGCATGAACACTGAAGCTTTCTTT. It translates to CATVDSMNTEAFF. This chain connects TRBV19 to TRBJ1-1, with D maybe TRBD1 (5 bases). The germline gives CDR1 LNHDA, CDR2 SQIVND (reference sequence). Trimming removed 10 bases at V and 0 bases at J, with 12 bases between. This CDR3 has 13 residues. The full variable domain, in which reference TRBV19 and TRBJ1-1 provide the parts outside the CDR3, is DGGITQSPKYLFRKEGQNVTLSCEQNLNHDAMYWYRQDPGQGLRLIYYSQIVNDFQKGDIAEGYSVSREKKESFPLTVTSAQKNPTAFYLCATVDSMNTEAFFGQGTRLTVV.

The chain employs TRBV6-5 and TRBJ2-3, with unresolved D. V gave up 5 bases and J gave up 4 bases, with 10 bases separating them. Germline V gene sequence: CDR1 MNHEY, CDR2 SVGAGI. The CDR3 extends over 13 amino acids. The CDR3 bases are TGTGCCAGCAGTCCGCAGTTGTCAGATACGCAGTATTTT. It translates to CASSPQLSDTQYF.